Listed here are 24 T cell receptor beta chains from one sample, sequenced in a study of cytomegalovirus exposure and HLA in healthy donors. The PCR was carried out with 60 Vbeta primers and 13 Jbeta primers. Clones were read by immunoSEQ multiplex PCR, and TCRdb kept only the in-frame ones, dropping some. The table has 200,000 to 250,000 clones, around 80% seen once; the top ten hold less than 4.5%. The sample consisted of PBMCs. These receptors all stem from a male donor in good health and CMV-seronegative.

The CDR3 nucleotides are TGTGCCAGCAGCCGGGAGATAACCTACGAGCAGTACTTC. Its protein product is CASSREITYEQYF. The gene calls are TRBV27 and TRBJ2-7; maybe TRBD2 (6 bases). The CDR3 is made up of 13 amino acids. Trimming took 6 bases from V and 2 from J, leaving 11 bases between them. Germline V gene lookup returns CDR1 MNHEY and CDR2 SMNVEV (reference sequence).

The chain is built from TRBV2 and TRBJ1-2; D is perhaps TRBD1 (6 bases). Trimming shortened V by 3 bases and J by 7 bases, and 15 bases separated the two germline ends. The germline V gene encodes CDR1 SNHLY and CDR2 FYNNEI. This CDR3 spans 14 amino acids. The CDR3 bases are TGTGCCAGCAGTGATCCCCCAGGGGTAGGTGGCTACACCTTC. Protein product: CASSDPPGVGGYTF.

The table lists this clone with a count of one. CDR3 sequence: CASSTLAGGITDTQYF. The DNA for the CDR3 is TGTGCCAGTAGTACGCTAGCGGGTGGAATCACAGATACGCAGTATTTT. This chain uses TRBV19 with TRBJ2-3, with 8 bases aligning to TRBD2. Germline V CDR1 and CDR2: LNHDA, SQIVND (reference sequence). The CDR3 has 16 amino acids. The trim removed 4 bases at V and 2 bases at J, leaving 8 bases unmatched. Full variable domain (rest looked up from reference TRBV19 and TRBJ2-3): DGGITQSPKYLFRKEGQNVTLSCEQNLNHDAMYWYRQDPGQGLRLIYYSQIVNDFQKGDIAEGYSVSREKKESFPLTVTSAQKNPTAFYLCASSTLAGGITDTQYFGPGTRLTVL.

This chain links TRBV6-1 with TRBJ1-6, with TRBD1 as a possible D gene (5 bases). The CDR3 runs 15 residues. Germline V lookup: CDR1 MNHNS, CDR2 SASEGT. Trimming took 4 bases from V and 6 from J, leaving 13 bases between them. The CDR3 DNA is TGTGCCAGCAGTGTGCAGGGCAGCACTAATTCACCCCTCCACTTT. Translated: CASSVQGSTNSPLHF.

The table lists this clone with a count of one. The chain uses TRBV18 and TRBJ2-5; the D gene is possibly TRBD1 (6 bases). The ends were cut back, 5 bases at V and 5 bases at J, with 9 bases in the middle. CDR1 and CDR2 (germline): KGHSH, LQKENI. This CDR3 comprises 12 residues. Written as DNA, the CDR3 is TGTGCCAGCTCAGGGGGCGGCGAGACCCAGTACTTC. This codes for CASSGGGETQYF.

In its sample, this clone was seen a few times. This rearrangement joins TRBV5-6 to TRBJ2-7; tentative D call: TRBD1 (5 bases). V lost 4 bases to trimming and J lost 0 bases, with 17 bases between them. The CDR3 runs 16 residues. Per germline, CDR1 SGHDT and CDR2 YYEEEE. The CDR3: CASSPRLTELSYEQYF. CDR3 in DNA: TGTGCCAGCAGCCCCCGGTTGACAGAACTCTCCTACGAGCAGTACTTC. Drawing the rest from reference TRBV5-6 and TRBJ2-7, the complete variable domain is DAGVTQSPTHLIKTRGQQVTLRCSPKSGHDTVSWYQQALGQGPQFIFQYYEEEERQRGNFPDRFSGHQFPNYSSELNVNALLLGDSALYLCASSPRLTELSYEQYFGPGTRLTVT.

The rearrangement uses TRBV27 and TRBJ2-7, with a weak D call TRBD1 (6 bases). The CDR3 is 15 amino acids. Deletions cut 4 bases from V and 7 bases from J, with 20 bases between. CDR1 MNHEY and CDR2 SMNVEV come from the germline V gene (reference sequence). The CDR3 here is CASSSPGTHLREQYF. The CDR3, as DNA: TGTGCCAGCAGTTCTCCCGGGACACACCTTCGGGAGCAGTACTTC.

V usage is TRBV5-1 and J usage is TRBJ1-1; 7 bases are a match to TRBD1. Per germline, CDR1 SGHRS and CDR2 YFSETQ. There are 16 residues in the CDR3. After removal of 0 bases from V and 2 bases from J, the junction contained 7 bases not matched to a gene. In nucleotides, the CDR3 is TGCGCCAGCAGCTTGGCCGGACAGGTAATAAACACTGAAGCTTTCTTT. Amino acid sequence: CASSLAGQVINTEAFF.

A remark on this clone: This specimen includes other DNA sequences encoding the same CDR3. This chain uses TRBV29-1 with TRBJ1-2, with 7 positions matching TRBD1. Germline V gene lookup returns CDR1 SQVTM and CDR2 ANQGSEA. V was clipped by 7 bases and J by 4 bases; unmatched bases: 6. CDR3 length equals 12 residues. CDR3: CSGRDSLYGYTF. The CDR3 DNA reads TGCAGCGGCCGGGACAGCCTCTATGGCTACACCTTC.

As regards this clone: One end of the junction does not line up with germline, which may come from a read error. The CDR3 nucleotides read TGTGCCAGCAGCTTCTCGACAGTGGGGCCAACGTCGGCTTTC. Its translation is CASSFSTVGPTSAF. The rearrangement links TRBV7-2 to TRBJ2-6; possibly TRBD1 for D (5 bases). The CDR3 extends over 14 amino acids. CDR1 SGHTA and CDR2 FQGNSA come from the germline V gene.

In nucleotides, the CDR3 is TGTGCCAGCAGCGGGACCGGGACTCGGAATACGCAGTATTTT. The encoded protein is CASSGTGTRNTQYF. The V gene is TRBV9, the J gene TRBJ2-3, with D maybe TRBD2 (6 bases). The germline V gene encodes CDR1 SGDLS and CDR2 YYNGEE. V was clipped by 3 bases and J by 7 bases, with 15 bases between them. The CDR3 extends over 14 amino acids.

The count of this clone is one. The rearrangement links TRBV5-4 to TRBJ2-7; D gene uncertain. Between the trimmed V and J ends, which lost 1 base and 2 bases, there was a span of 13 bases. Germline assignment: CDR1 SGHNT and CDR2 YYREEE (reference sequence). The CDR3 has 15 amino acids. CDR3 nucleotides: TGTGCCAGCAGCTTGTGGCCCCCTCAGACCTACGAGCAGTACTTC. Protein product: CASSLWPPQTYEQYF. Based on the CDR3 plus reference TRBV5-4 and TRBJ2-7, the full variable domain is ETGVTQSPTHLIKTRGQQVTLRCSSQSGHNTVSWYQQALGQGPQFIFQYYREEENGRGNFPPRFSGLQFPNYSSELNVNALELDDSALYLCASSLWPPQTYEQYFGPGTRLTVT.

The chain uses TRBV19 and TRBJ2-7, with a possible D match to TRBD2 (6 bases). There are 14 residues in the CDR3. Deletions cut 5 bases from V and 5 bases from J, with 16 bases between. Per the germline V gene, CDR1 is LNHDA and CDR2 is SQIVND (reference sequence). The CDR3 region is CASSGTGVVDEQYF. In nucleotides, the CDR3 is TGTGCCAGTAGTGGGACGGGAGTGGTGGACGAGCAGTACTTC.

J is TRBJ2-7 and V is TRBV13, with 10 nucleotides matching TRBD2. Germline loops: CDR1 PRHDT, CDR2 FYEKMQ (reference sequence). The V segment lost 11 bases and the J segment 4 bases; nucleotides outside the gene matches: 11. This CDR3 is built from 14 residues. The CDR3 spells CASEAASGSYEQYF. The DNA for the CDR3 is TGTGCCTCCGAGGCGGCTAGCGGGAGTTACGAGCAGTACTTC.

The rearrangement joins TRBV6-5 to TRBJ2-3, with 7 nucleotides matching TRBD1. CDR1 and CDR2 (germline): MNHEY, SVGAGI. V was pared by 1 base and J by 6 bases, with 7 bases of the junction left unmatched. The CDR3 loop spans 15 amino acids. The CDR3 sequence: CASSYLTGQGDTQYF. CDR3 nucleotide sequence: TGTGCCAGCAGTTACTTGACAGGGCAAGGGGATACGCAGTATTTT.

The rearrangement uses TRBV5-4 and TRBJ2-1, with 7 bases lining up with TRBD2. With V trimmed by 5 bases and J by 8 bases, 10 bases remained unmatched. Per germline, CDR1 SGHNT and CDR2 YYREEE (reference sequence). The CDR3 has 14 residues. CDR3 nucleotides: TGTGCCAGCAGTCGAAAAACTAGCGCCGATGAGCAGTTCTTC. Translation: CASSRKTSADEQFF.

The CDR3 here is CASSLSTGTSGITDTQYF. Here the CDR3 DNA reads TGTGCCAGCAGCCTATCGACCGGGACTAGCGGGATCACAGATACGCAGTATTTT. The V gene is TRBV7-3, the J gene TRBJ2-3; 13 nucleotides align to TRBD2. J gave up 2 bases and V 5 bases, and 10 bases lay outside the gene matches. The CDR3 runs 18 residues. Germline V gene sequence: CDR1 SGHTA, CDR2 FQGTGA.

V usage is TRBV7-2 and J usage is TRBJ2-1; 11 bases agree with TRBD2. The V gene end was trimmed by 6 bases and the J gene end by 4 bases; junction bases not matched to a gene: 5. This CDR3 region has 15 residues. Looked up from germline, CDR1 is SGHTA and CDR2 is FQGNSA. CDR3: CASSYLAGGYNEQFF. CDR3 in DNA: TGTGCCAGCAGTTACCTAGCGGGAGGATACAATGAGCAGTTCTTC.

This clone was recorded a few times. V usage is TRBV2 and J usage is TRBJ1-5; TRBD1 matches at 8 bases. The CDR3 covers 16 residues. CDR1 is SNHLY, CDR2 FYNNEI, per germline. The V and J ends lost 1 base and 4 bases, in that order; junction bases with no gene match: 6. CDR3 coding DNA: TGTGCCAGCAGTGAAGTCGGGACAGGCGATAATCAGCCCCAGCATTTT. Its protein is CASSEVGTGDNQPQHF.

The V and J genes are TRBV6-5 and TRBJ2-7; 9 nucleotides match TRBD1. The CDR3 runs 13 residues. The trim removed 9 bases at V and 3 bases at J, leaving 6 bases unmatched. Germline V gene sequence: CDR1 MNHEY, CDR2 SVGAGI. The CDR3 coding sequence is TGTGCCAGGAGGACAGGGGCCGGCTACGAGCAGTACTTC. It translates to CARRTGAGYEQYF.

The genes are TRBV28 and TRBJ2-2; TRBD1 matches 9 bases. The germline V gene encodes CDR1 MDHEN and CDR2 SYDVKM. The CDR3 extends over 12 amino acids. CDR3 bases: TGTGCGGGACAGGGTAATACCGGGGAGCTGTTTTTT. This gives the protein CAGQGNTGELFF.

The rearrangement links TRBV4-1 to TRBJ1-1, with a weak D call TRBD1 (6 bases). Per germline, CDR1 MGHRA and CDR2 YSYEKL. The V and J ends lost 1 base and 4 bases respectively, with 13 bases between them. The CDR3 covers 15 residues. CDR3 nucleotide sequence: TGCGCCAGCAGCCAAGGGGGAGGGGGACGCACTGAAGCTTTCTTT. Protein sequence: CASSQGGGGRTEAFF.

The rearrangement links TRBV9 to TRBJ2-1; D remains unclear. The V end was cut by 0 bases, the J end by 2 bases, with 3 bases between. Per germline, CDR1 SGDLS and CDR2 YYNGEE. The CDR3 totals 13 residues. The CDR3 nucleotides read TGTGCCAGCAGCGTAGCTCCCTACAATGAGCAGTTCTTC. Amino acid sequence: CASSVAPYNEQFF. Full variable domain (rest looked up from reference TRBV9 and TRBJ2-1): DSGVTQTPKHLITATGQRVTLRCSPRSGDLSVYWYQQSLDQGLQFLIQYYNGEERAKGNILERFSAQQFPDLHSELNLSSLELGDSALYFCASSVAPYNEQFFGPGTRLTVL.

Written as DNA, the CDR3 is TGTGCCAGCAGTTTCCCCCCGGGACTCCCGATAACTGAAGCTTTCTTT. Translation gives CASSFPPGLPITEAFF. The chain links TRBV27 to TRBJ1-1; possibly TRBD1 for D (5 bases). Deletions cut 3 bases from V and 5 bases from J, with 19 bases between. This CDR3 is 16 amino acids long. Germline V gives CDR1 MNHEY, CDR2 SMNVEV (reference sequence).